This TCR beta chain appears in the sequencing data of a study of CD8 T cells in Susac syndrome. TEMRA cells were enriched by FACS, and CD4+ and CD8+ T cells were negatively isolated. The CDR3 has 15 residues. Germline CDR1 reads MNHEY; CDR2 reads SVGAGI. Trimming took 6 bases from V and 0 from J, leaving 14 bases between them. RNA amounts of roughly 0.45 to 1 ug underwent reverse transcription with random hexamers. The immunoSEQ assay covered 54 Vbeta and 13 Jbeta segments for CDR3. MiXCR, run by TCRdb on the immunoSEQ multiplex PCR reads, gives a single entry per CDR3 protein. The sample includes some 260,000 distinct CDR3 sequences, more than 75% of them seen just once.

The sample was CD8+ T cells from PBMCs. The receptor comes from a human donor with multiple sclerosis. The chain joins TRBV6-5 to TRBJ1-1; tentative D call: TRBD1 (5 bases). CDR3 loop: CASSVTGRMNTEAFF. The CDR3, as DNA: TGTGCCAGCAGCGTTACAGGAAGGATGAACACTGAAGCTTTCTTT.